This entry concerns a single T cell receptor beta chain. These data come from a study of T-cell memory formation after mild COVID-19. Germline V lookup: CDR1 SGHAT, CDR2 FQNNGV. This CDR3 is built from 14 residues. The V gene lost 3 bases and the J gene lost 6 bases, with 14 bases spanning the gap. Each CDR3 protein is one row after TCRdb ran MiXCR on the 5' RACE reads. This table has a few hundred thousand distinct CDR3 sequences, around 27% appearing once. The V call is TRBV11-2, the J call TRBJ1-1; D unresolved. Material: PBMCs or a T cell subset sorted from them (not recorded which). This TCR came from an adult woman who had mild COVID-19 (a few samples of this study predate the infection). Cell type and time point are not known. In nucleotides, the CDR3 is TGTGCCAGCAGCTTCAGGACCAGCCGCGCTGAAGCTTTCTTT. Amino acids: CASSFRTSRAEAFF.